The 32 T cell receptor beta chains in this list originate from one sample, sequenced in a study of blood T cells in healthy people across ages (dated by TCRdb to between 2015 and 2017). Library preparation was by 5' RACE. Reads for this sample came from an Illumina HiSeq 2500. The second PCR ran for about 6 to 12 cycles and used a J-beta primer mix along with a sample-barcoded 5' primer. TCRdb's own reprocessing of the public reads used fastp at Q25 and MiXCR and kept productive beta chains. Each entry is one CDR3 protein sequence, shown with its most common DNA and genes. Counted in this sample were about 1.8 million distinct CDR3 sequences; roughly 52% of them appeared once. The top ten clones comprise around 2.1% of the sample. Sequenced sample: blood. The receptors come from a woman in her thirties or forties in good health.

J is TRBJ2-3 and V is TRBV20-1; TRBD1 matches at 8 bases. CDR1 is DFQATT and CDR2 is SNEGSKA in the germline V gene (reference sequence). V lost 3 bases to trimming and J lost 2 bases; unmatched junction nucleotides: 7. The CDR3 contains 15 residues. CDR3 DNA sequence: TGCAGTGCTAGTGAGACAGGGGCTCCCACAGATACGCAGTATTTT. It translates to CSASETGAPTDTQYF.

The chain has TRBV4-2 and TRBJ2-1; TRBD2 aligns across 9 bases. Germline assignment: CDR1 LGHNA and CDR2 YNFKEQ. V lost 0 bases to trimming and J lost 4 bases; unmatched junction nucleotides: 7. The CDR3 loop spans 17 amino acids. CDR3: CASSQEGGSGGYNEQFF. The CDR3 bases are TGTGCCAGCAGCCAAGAGGGGGGTAGCGGGGGTTACAATGAGCAGTTCTTC.

The V gene is TRBV4-2, the J gene TRBJ1-5, with a possible D match to TRBD1 (6 bases). V lost 2 bases and J 5 bases, leaving 13 bases between the germline ends. From germline, CDR1 is LGHNA and CDR2 YNFKEQ. This CDR3 is 15 amino acids long. This CDR3 is CASSQLTGLDQPQHF. DNA of the CDR3: TGTGCCAGCAGCCAACTTACAGGGTTGGATCAGCCCCAGCATTTT.

The chain couples TRBV6-2 or TRBV6-3 to TRBJ1-2, with D perhaps matching TRBD1 (6 bases). Trimming cost V 6 bases and J 2 bases, with 28 bases left between them. Germline V gene sequence: CDR1 MNHEY, CDR2 SVGEGT. The length of the CDR3 is 19 residues. The CDR3 coding sequence is TGTGCCAGCAGCCTAACTGGGTTGGCAGGGGAGCGGGCCAACTATGGCTACACCTTC. The encoded protein is CASSLTGLAGERANYGYTF.

This clonotype was counted only a few times. This chain joins TRBV6-6 and TRBJ2-1, with D perhaps assigned TRBD1 or TRBD2 (5 bases each). Trimming removed 5 bases from V and 7 bases from J, with 12 bases in between. The V gene's germline CDR1 is MNHNY and CDR2 SVGAGI (reference sequence). The CDR3 is 13 amino acids. CDR3 sequence: CASSTGTLNEQFF. Here the CDR3 DNA reads TGTGCCAGCAGTACCGGGACCTTAAATGAGCAGTTCTTC.

The rearrangement joins TRBV29-1 to TRBJ2-5, with 7 bases matching TRBD2. This CDR3 is 14 amino acids long. Losses at the gene ends were 6 bases for V and 1 base for J; bases not matched to a gene: 8. The germline V gene has CDR1 SQVTM and CDR2 ANQGSEA. The CDR3 bases are TGCAGCGTCGAGGGGAGGGGAGGCCAAGAGACCCAGTACTTC. Its protein product is CSVEGRGGQETQYF.

The rearrangement links TRBV28 to TRBJ1-2, with D possibly TRBD1 on 5 matching bases. The germline CDR1 and CDR2 sequences are MDHEN and SYDVKM. This CDR3 spans 12 amino acids. V lost 11 bases, J lost 1 base, and 11 bases lay in between. In nucleotides, the CDR3 is TGTGCCCAGGGCGGAGGTAACTATGGCTACACCTTC. This gives the protein CAQGGGNYGYTF.

V usage is TRBV27 and J usage is TRBJ2-3; 10 nucleotides align to TRBD2. The junction had 5 bases not matched to a gene; V was cut back by 6 bases and J by 14 bases. CDR1 and CDR2 (germline): MNHEY, SMNVEV (reference sequence). This CDR3 is built from 11 residues. This CDR3 reads CASSTSGVRYF. The CDR3 nucleotides are TGTGCCAGCAGCACTAGCGGGGTGAGGTATTTT.

This chain joins TRBV3-1 and TRBJ2-5; weak D call: TRBD1 (5 bases). The germline CDR1 and CDR2 sequences are LGHDT and YNNKEL (reference sequence). The CDR3 has 16 amino acids. V lost 4 bases, J lost 4 bases, and 19 bases lay in between. CDR3 residues: CASSPSISGPRETQYF. The CDR3 DNA is TGTGCCAGCAGCCCATCTATTTCAGGGCCCCGAGAGACCCAGTACTTC.

The chain carries TRBV7-3 and TRBJ2-3; TRBD2 agrees at 10 bases. Germline V CDR1 and CDR2: SGHTA, FQGTGA. With V trimmed by 3 bases and J by 7 bases, 7 bases remained unmatched. The CDR3 is 15 amino acids. The CDR3 DNA reads TGTGCCAGCAGCTTCCTAGCGGGGGTACGGTATACGCAGTATTTT. Translation gives CASSFLAGVRYTQYF.

This sequence joins TRBV5-5 and TRBJ2-5; maybe TRBD1 (5 bases). Germline V gene data show CDR1 as SGHKS and CDR2 as YYEKEE (reference sequence). V was cut by 0 bases and J by 1 base, with 10 bases left in between. The CDR3 is 15 residues long. The CDR3 nucleotides are TGTGCCAGCAGCTTGGCCTGGGGCCTCCAAGAGACCCAGTACTTC. Protein: CASSLAWGLQETQYF.

This clonotype was recorded a few times. The chain uses TRBV9 and TRBJ2-1, with TRBD2 as a possible D gene (6 bases). CDR3 length: 16 amino acids. Germline lookup yields CDR1 SGDLS and CDR2 YYNGEE. Trimming took off 0 bases at V and 4 bases at J, with 14 bases between the two ends. In DNA, the CDR3 is TGTGCCAGCAGCGTAGTGGGAGGACCTAATTACAATGAGCAGTTCTTC. Residues: CASSVVGGPNYNEQFF.

The chain couples TRBV20-1 to TRBJ2-7; a possible D gene is TRBD2 (6 bases). The germline V gene encodes CDR1 DFQATT and CDR2 SNEGSKA (reference sequence). CDR3 length: 15 residues. The V end was cut by 3 bases, the J end by 1 base, with 16 bases between. The CDR3 reads CSAREGRDVSYEQYF. The CDR3 region has the DNA TGCAGTGCTAGGGAGGGTCGGGACGTTTCCTACGAGCAGTACTTC.

V gene TRBV20-1 combines with J gene TRBJ2-3; the match to TRBD2 covers 9 bases. Germline CDR1 and CDR2: DFQATT and SNEGSKA (reference sequence). V lost 8 bases, J lost 3 bases, and 3 bases stayed unmatched. The CDR3 covers 12 residues. In DNA, the CDR3 is TGCAGTAGCGGGGGGACTACAGATACGCAGTATTTT. It translates to CSSGGTTDTQYF.

The chain recombines TRBV6-1 with TRBJ1-6, with D perhaps matching TRBD1 (5 bases). Trimming stripped 8 bases from V and 7 bases from J, with 18 bases between. In germline, CDR1 is MNHNS, CDR2 SASEGT. This CDR3 region has 15 residues. Here the CDR3 DNA reads TGTGCCAGCCTCATGGGGGGGGGTGGGAATTCACCCCTCCACTTT. Protein: CASLMGGGGNSPLHF.

The genes are TRBV7-2 and TRBJ1-1, with D possibly being TRBD1 (6 bases). The germline V gene encodes CDR1 SGHTA and CDR2 FQGNSA. Trimming removed 5 bases at V and 8 bases at J, with 9 bases between. The CDR3 sequence is 11 residues long. CDR3 amino acids: CASSQGKEAFF. As DNA, the CDR3 is TGTGCCAGCAGCCAGGGGAAAGAAGCTTTCTTT. The variable domain in full, completed from reference TRBV7-2 and TRBJ1-1, reads GAGVSQSPSNKVTEKGKDVELRCDPISGHTALYWYRQSLGQGLEFLIYFQGNSAPDKSGLPSDRFSAERTGGSVSTLTIQRTQQEDSAVYLCASSQGKEAFFGQGTRLTVV.

This clonotype appeared a few times. The V and J genes are TRBV5-1 and TRBJ2-5; 8 nucleotides match TRBD2. V lost 0 bases, J lost 11 bases, and 12 bases stayed unmatched. The germline gives CDR1 SGHRS, CDR2 YFSETQ. This CDR3 region has 15 residues. The CDR3 reads CASSLEASGYYKQYF. CDR3 nucleotides: TGCGCCAGCAGCTTGGAGGCTAGCGGGTACTACAAGCAGTACTTC.

This sequence joins TRBV27 and TRBJ1-1, with 7 bases matching TRBD1. The V gene end was trimmed by 9 bases and the J gene end by 4 bases; junction bases not matched to a gene: 38. This CDR3 spans 23 amino acids. CDR1 is MNHEY and CDR2 is SMNVEV in the germline V gene (reference sequence). The CDR3 DNA follows: TGTGCCAGTCAAGGGCCAAGCACAGGGGAAAACGACGGCGCTTCCATGATTAGCACTGAAGCTTTCTTT. Translated, it gives CASQGPSTGENDGASMISTEAFF.

The rearrangement uses TRBV7-3 and TRBJ1-1; D gene unclear. Deletions cut 0 bases from V and 5 bases from J, with 10 bases between. The V gene's germline CDR1 is SGHTA and CDR2 FQGTGA. This CDR3 is built from 14 residues. The CDR3 is CASSLTVGLTEAFF. The CDR3 bases are TGTGCCAGCAGCTTAACCGTCGGTTTGACTGAAGCTTTCTTT.

V is TRBV7-9 and J is TRBJ2-5; TRBD1 aligns across 8 bases. CDR1 SEHNR and CDR2 FQNEAQ come from the germline V gene (reference sequence). V lost 5 bases to trimming and J lost 5 bases; unmatched junction nucleotides: 10. The CDR3 runs 15 residues. CDR3 loop: CASSLIGTGLETQYF. The DNA of the CDR3 is TGTGCCAGCAGCCTTATAGGGACAGGCCTTGAGACCCAGTACTTC.

A few counts support this clonotype. This chain links TRBV2 with TRBJ2-1; D not certain. The germline V and J ends were trimmed by 4 bases and 0 bases, with 13 bases remaining between them. Looked up from germline, CDR1 is SNHLY and CDR2 is FYNNEI. The CDR3 is 16 amino acids. Here the CDR3 DNA reads TGTGCCAGCAGTGGGACGCGGCCCAGCTCCTACAATGAGCAGTTCTTC. As protein: CASSGTRPSSYNEQFF.

This clonotype was found a few times. This chain connects TRBV28 to TRBJ2-7; D is possibly TRBD1 (7 bases). The ends were cut back, 7 bases at V and 2 bases at J, with 18 bases in the middle. This CDR3 is 15 amino acids long. The germline CDR1 and CDR2 sequences are MDHEN and SYDVKM. The CDR3 region has the DNA TGTGCCAGCACCCCTAGGAGGGGGCTAACCTACGAGCAGTACTTC. Protein product: CASTPRRGLTYEQYF.

The table lists this clonotype with many counts. The J gene is TRBJ1-4, the V gene TRBV10-2, with no clear D. The CDR3 covers 14 residues. CDR1 and CDR2 (germline): WSHSY, SAAADI. The V end lost 4 bases, the J end lost 8 bases, and 14 bases lay between the germline ends. CDR3: CASSGTPRAEKLFF. The DNA of the CDR3 is TGCGCCAGCAGTGGGACCCCTCGAGCAGAAAAACTGTTTTTT.

J is TRBJ1-1 and V is TRBV29-1, with 9 bases identical to TRBD1. Per germline, CDR1 SQVTM and CDR2 ANQGSEA. CDR3 length equals 14 residues. Trimming at V came to 7 bases and at J to 4 bases, leaving 10 bases not matched to a gene. CDR3 amino acids: CSADTGGRGTEAFF. The CDR3 nucleotides read TGCAGCGCAGACACAGGGGGCCGTGGCACTGAAGCTTTCTTT.

The CDR3 sequence is CASSEMADTQYF. CDR3 bases: TGCGCCAGCAGTGAGATGGCGGATACGCAGTATTTT. The V call is TRBV10-2, the J call TRBJ2-3; D not resolved. Trimming stripped 2 bases from V and 6 bases from J, with 6 bases between. The CDR3 is 12 amino acids. CDR1 WSHSY and CDR2 SAAADI come from the germline V gene.

The chain joins TRBV9 to TRBJ2-1; D possibly corresponds to TRBD1 (6 bases). This CDR3 region has 16 residues. The V end was cut by 0 bases, the J end by 7 bases, with 17 bases between. Germline CDR1 is SGDLS and CDR2 is YYNGEE. CDR3 amino acids: CASSVEMGALKNEQFF. The DNA for the CDR3 is TGTGCCAGCAGCGTAGAAATGGGGGCCTTGAAGAATGAGCAGTTCTTC.

The gene calls are TRBV20-1 and TRBJ2-2; no clear D. Per the germline V gene, CDR1 is DFQATT and CDR2 is SNEGSKA (reference sequence). V dropped 6 bases and J dropped 5 bases, with 28 bases sitting between them. There are 18 residues in the CDR3. CDR3 amino acids: CSAATLGSARSKTGELFF. The CDR3 region has the DNA TGCAGTGCGGCGACCCTGGGTTCGGCTAGGTCTAAAACCGGGGAGCTGTTTTTT.

The chain uses TRBV5-1 and TRBJ2-1; 10 nucleotides align to TRBD2. The length of the CDR3 is 15 residues. The J segment lost 10 bases and the V segment lost 1 base, leaving 8 bases of the junction unmatched. Germline values: CDR1 SGHRS, CDR2 YFSETQ. CDR3 DNA sequence: TGCGCCAGCAGCTTGAGCGGGGGGGCTCTTGAGGAGCAGTTCTTC. Translation gives CASSLSGGALEEQFF. Looking up the rest from reference TRBV5-1 and TRBJ2-1 gives the full variable domain: KAGVTQTPRYLIKTRGQQVTLSCSPISGHRSVSWYQQTPGQGLQFLFEYFSETQRNKGNFPGRFSGRQFSNSRSEMNVSTLELGDSALYLCASSLSGGALEEQFFGPGTRLTVL.

The chain has TRBV14 and TRBJ1-6; D call uncertain. V lost 2 bases and J 8 bases, leaving 13 bases between the germline ends. The CDR3 is made up of 15 amino acids. Germline V gives CDR1 SGHDN, CDR2 FVKESK. CDR3: CASSQYKWEHSPLHF. In DNA form, the CDR3 reads TGTGCCAGCAGCCAATATAAGTGGGAGCATTCACCCCTCCACTTT.

The sample holds one count of this clonotype. The V and J genes are TRBV20-1 and TRBJ2-1; D possibly corresponds to TRBD2 (6 bases). This CDR3 has 15 amino acids. The germline V gene has CDR1 DFQATT and CDR2 SNEGSKA (reference sequence). The V gene lost 5 bases and the J gene lost 15 bases, with 29 bases spanning the gap. CDR3 nucleotide sequence: TGCAGTGCTCAACCGGGAGAACCGGTTCTAAAGAGTCCGTTCTTC. It yields the protein CSAQPGEPVLKSPFF.

This clonotype came up a few times. The J gene is TRBJ2-1, the V gene TRBV7-9; possibly TRBD1 or TRBD2 for D (5 bases each). CDR3 length: 13 amino acids. The V end was cut by 6 bases, the J end by 5 bases, with 11 bases between. Germline values: CDR1 SEHNR, CDR2 FQNEAQ (reference sequence). The CDR3 nucleotides are TGTGCCAGCAGGAGGGACCCAGACAATGAGCAGTTCTTC. It yields the protein CASRRDPDNEQFF.

V gene TRBV6-2 or TRBV6-3 combines with J gene TRBJ1-5, with D unresolved. This CDR3 has 13 residues. In germline, CDR1 is MNHEY, CDR2 SVGEGT. The germline V and J ends were trimmed by 7 bases and 3 bases, with 10 bases remaining between them. The CDR3 reads CASTRSPNQPQHF. CDR3 DNA: TGTGCCAGCACTCGCTCGCCCAATCAGCCCCAGCATTTT.